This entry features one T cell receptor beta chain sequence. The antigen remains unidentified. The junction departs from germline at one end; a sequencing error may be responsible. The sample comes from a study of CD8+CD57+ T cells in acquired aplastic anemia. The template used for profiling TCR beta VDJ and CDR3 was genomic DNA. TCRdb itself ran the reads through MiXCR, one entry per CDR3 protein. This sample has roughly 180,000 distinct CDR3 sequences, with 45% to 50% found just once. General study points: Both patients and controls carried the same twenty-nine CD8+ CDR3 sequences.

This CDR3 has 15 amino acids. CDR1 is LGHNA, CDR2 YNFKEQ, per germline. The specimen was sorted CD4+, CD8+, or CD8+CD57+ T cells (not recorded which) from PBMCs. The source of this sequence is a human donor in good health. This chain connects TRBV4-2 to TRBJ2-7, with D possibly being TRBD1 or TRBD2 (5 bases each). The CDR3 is CASSLRGATSYEQHF. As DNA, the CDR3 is TGTGCCAGCAGCCTCAGAGGGGCCACTTCCTACGAGCAGCACTTC.